This TCR beta chain derives from a study of blood T cell repertoires in COVID-19. Turning to the study itself: From the United States, Italy and Spain came samples of acute and convalescent COVID-19. T cells, B-cell-depleted T cells, or PBMCs supplied cDNA or gDNA.

This CDR3 contains 15 residues. The V gene end was trimmed by 5 bases and the J gene end by 0 bases; junction bases not matched to a gene: 3. Germline assignment: CDR1 LNHDA and CDR2 SQIVND (reference sequence). The authors' processing: The assay estimated nucleated cells by amplifying reference gene primers. Assay: immunoSEQ multiplex PCR; the TCRdb copy retains only in-frame clones and omits some. The DNA gave D and trimming, while V, J and clone size come from that table. The repertoire holds approximately 210,000 clones, with 88% as singletons. The chain carries TRBV19 and TRBJ2-7; 11 positions agree with TRBD2. The TCR was taken from a man aged 35-49 years with acute or convalescent COVID-19. Sequencing was carried out using peripheral blood. The CDR3 sequence: CASSYGTSGSYEQYF. DNA of the CDR3: TGTGCCAGTAGTTACGGGACTAGCGGCTCCTACGAGCAGTACTTC. Full variable domain (remainder filled in from reference TRBV19 and TRBJ2-7): DGGITQSPKYLFRKEGQNVTLSCEQNLNHDAMYWYRQDPGQGLRLIYYSQIVNDFQKGDIAEGYSVSREKKESFPLTVTSAQKNPTAFYLCASSYGTSGSYEQYFGPGTRLTVT.